Listed below are T cell receptor beta chains from one sample, sequenced in a study of shared clonotypes between healthy human individuals. Measured with immunoSEQ multiplex PCR; TCRdb has only the in-frame clones, and not every one. The table has about half a million clones, 78% seen once. The sequenced sample was PBMCs. Receptors were obtained from a middle-aged woman in good health. Some clones in this sample may be carry-over from other donors' samples. CDR3s include the opening cysteine and the closing phenylalanine or tryptophan. The D gene is left open where the match is weak.

CDR3 DNA: TGTGCCAGCAGCTCGGGACTAGCAGAAAATTACGAGCAGTACTTC; CDR3 protein: CASSSGLAENYEQYF; V gene: TRBV11-2; D gene: TRBD2; J gene: TRBJ2-7
CDR3 DNA: TGTGCCAGCAGCTTAACAGGGCGTGAGCAGTACTTC; CDR3 protein: CASSLTGREQYF; V gene: TRBV7-2; D gene: NA; J gene: TRBJ2-7
CDR3 DNA: TGCAGCGTTGACTCCCAGAGTGGTAGCTCCTACGAGCAGTACTTC; CDR3 protein: CSVDSQSGSSYEQYF; V gene: TRBV29-1; D gene: NA; J gene: TRBJ2-7
CDR3 DNA: TGCGCCAGCAGGGCGGGACAGGGTCGGAATTCACCCCTCCACTTT; CDR3 protein: CASRAGQGRNSPLHF; V gene: TRBV5-1; D gene: TRBD1; J gene: TRBJ1-6
CDR3 DNA: TGTGCCAGCTCACCCAGCCCACCCGGGGGTGAACACACTGAAGCTTTCTTT; CDR3 protein: CASSPSPPGGEHTEAFF; V gene: TRBV18; D gene: NA; J gene: TRBJ1-1
CDR3 DNA: TGTGCCAGCAGTGCAAACAGGGGTTCGGAGACCCAGTACTTC; CDR3 protein: CASSANRGSETQYF; V gene: TRBV2; D gene: TRBD1; J gene: TRBJ2-5
CDR3 DNA: TGTGCCAGCAGCTTAGTGATTTGGGTAGCGGGGGAACAACCAGATACGCAGTATTTT; CDR3 protein: CASSLVIWVAGEQPDTQYF; V gene: TRBV7-8; D gene: TRBD2; J gene: TRBJ2-3
CDR3 DNA: TGTGCCAGCAGCTTAATGACCTCGCAGAATCAGCCCCAGCATTTT; CDR3 protein: CASSLMTSQNQPQHF; V gene: TRBV7-8; D gene: NA; J gene: TRBJ1-5
CDR3 DNA: TGTGCCAGCAGCCAAGATTGGGGTGGAACCGGGGAGCTGTTTTTT; CDR3 protein: CASSQDWGGTGELFF; V gene: TRBV4-2; D gene: NA; J gene: TRBJ2-2
CDR3 DNA: TGTGCCAGCAGCCCCCTCCGGGGACAAGAGACCCAGTACTTC; CDR3 protein: CASSPLRGQETQYF; V gene: TRBV11-2; D gene: NA; J gene: TRBJ2-5